The count of the clone carrying this TCR beta chain is one. The authors ran a second PCR of roughly 6 to 12 cycles using a sample-barcoded 5' primer and a J-beta primer mix. Each CDR3 protein is one row after TCRdb ran MiXCR on the 5' RACE reads. This sample yields about 760,000 distinct CDR3 sequences, of which around three fifths are seen a single time; 25% to 30% belongs to the top ten. Per the germline V gene, CDR1 is DFQATT and CDR2 is SNEGSKA (reference sequence). The CDR3 totals 12 residues. Trimming pared 3 bases from V and 8 bases from J, leaving 11 bases between. This sample is part of a study of blood T cells in healthy people across ages.

This TCR derives from a man in his forties in good health. The sample comprised blood. V usage is TRBV20-1 and J usage is TRBJ2-1; no clear D gene. The CDR3 DNA follows: TGCAGTGCTAGGTCCCACGCGGATGAGCAGTTCTTC. It translates to CSARSHADEQFF.